This is a list of T cell receptor beta chains from one sample in a study of blood T cell repertoires in COVID-19. Method: immunoSEQ multiplex PCR; TCRdb's copy keeps in-frame clones and lacks some. The sample has around 310,000 clones, 90% seen once. The sequenced sample consisted of peripheral blood. Every receptor here comes from a woman aged 25-40 years with COVID-19, enrolled during active disease. CDR3s include the opening cysteine and the closing phenylalanine or tryptophan. Only part of the rows carry a size: once, few, many, or a class if the clone is expanded.

clone size | J gene | CDR3 length | V gene | CDR3 protein
- | TRBJ1-5 | 13 | TRBV19 | CASSLDRGQPQHF
- | TRBJ2-7 | 18 | TRBV5-4 | CASSLALGLAGGRNEQYF
- | TRBJ2-7 | 12 | TRBV29-1 | CSVEGTGSKQYF
- | TRBJ2-5 | 13 | TRBV2 | CASRRLAEETQYF
- | TRBJ2-1 | 16 | TRBV5-1 | CASSPKLAGAYNEQFF
- | TRBJ2-7 | 14 | TRBV7-8 | CASSLGPDNYEQYF
- | TRBJ1-1 | 13 | TRBV30 | CAWRGSFNTEAFF
- | TRBJ1-4 | 15 | TRBV6-5 | CASRLTGGNNEGLFF
once | TRBJ1-1 | 14 | TRBV5-4 | CASSSSLLNTEAFF
once | TRBJ2-7 | 15 | TRBV18 | CASSPAGTVSYEQYF
- | TRBJ2-7 | 14 | TRBV10-1 | CASSEAGLAHEQYF
- | TRBJ2-1 | 14 | TRBV14 | CASSLERTGRKQFF
- | TRBJ2-7 | 14 | TRBV2 | CASRGGYPSYEQYF
- | TRBJ2-5 | 14 | TRBV9 | CASSVTGGAETQYF
once | TRBJ2-7 | 13 | TRBV15 | CATSGDLEVEQYF
- | TRBJ2-1 | 15 | TRBV2 | CARATSPLFYNEQFF
- | TRBJ1-1 | 14 | TRBV19 | CASRQVGGGTEAFF
- | TRBJ2-1 | 13 | TRBV24-1 | CATSDSGNGEQFF
- | TRBJ2-5 | 17 | TRBV5-1 | CASSSRTSGLVGETQYF
few | TRBJ2-7 | 15 | TRBV9 | CASSVVGGGPVEQYF
once | TRBJ1-2 | 13 | TRBV27 | CASGRPGVYGYTF
- | TRBJ2-7 | 15 | TRBV9 | CASSGRGLAPYEQYF
few | TRBJ2-3 | 15 | TRBV7-8 | CASSSTGGASDTQYF
- | TRBJ1-1 | 14 | TRBV7-3 | CASSPLNRGTEAFF
- | TRBJ2-3 | 14 | TRBV3-1/TRBV3-2 | CASSQVGGTDTQYF
once | TRBJ1-3 | 17 | TRBV19 | CASSRYRGQGDGNTIYF
once | TRBJ2-3 | 14 | TRBV15 | CATSRTRVTDTQYF
few | TRBJ2-7 | 11 | TRBV12-3/TRBV12-4 | CASSSTYEQYF
- | TRBJ2-1 | 14 | TRBV3-1/TRBV3-2 | CASSLSGQTNEQFF
once | TRBJ2-6 | 16 | TRBV2 | CASTRGEGSGANVLTF
- | TRBJ2-1 | 16 | TRBV5-5 | CASSLAGGQSYNEQFF
- | TRBJ2-2 | 19 | TRBV6-6 | CASIRSASGSAGYTGELFF
- | TRBJ2-4 | 14 | TRBV10-3 | CAISEAPGKDIQYF